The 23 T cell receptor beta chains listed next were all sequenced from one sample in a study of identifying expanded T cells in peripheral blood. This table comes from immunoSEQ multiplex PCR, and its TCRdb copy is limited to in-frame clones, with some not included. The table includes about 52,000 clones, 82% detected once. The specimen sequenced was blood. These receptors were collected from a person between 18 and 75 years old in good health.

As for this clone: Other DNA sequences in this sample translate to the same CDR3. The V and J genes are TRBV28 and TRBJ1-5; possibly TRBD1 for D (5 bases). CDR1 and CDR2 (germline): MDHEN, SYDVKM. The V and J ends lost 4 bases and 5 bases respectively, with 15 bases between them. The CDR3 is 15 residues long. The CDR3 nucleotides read TGTGCCAGCAGTTCACTGGGGCAGGGAGATCAGCCCCAGCATTTT. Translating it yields CASSSLGQGDQPQHF.

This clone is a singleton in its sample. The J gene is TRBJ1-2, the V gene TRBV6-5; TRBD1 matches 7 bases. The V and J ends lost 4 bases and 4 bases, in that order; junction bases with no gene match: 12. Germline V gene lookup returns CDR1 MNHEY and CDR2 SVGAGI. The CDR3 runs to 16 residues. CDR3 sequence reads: CASSSPRRGLGYGYTF. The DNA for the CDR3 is TGTGCCAGCAGTTCGCCGCGTAGGGGGCTAGGCTATGGCTACACCTTC.

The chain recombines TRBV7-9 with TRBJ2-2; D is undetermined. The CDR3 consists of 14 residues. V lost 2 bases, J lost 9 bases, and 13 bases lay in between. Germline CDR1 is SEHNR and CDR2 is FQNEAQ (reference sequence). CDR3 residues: CASSLLPPDWELFF. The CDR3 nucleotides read TGTGCCAGCAGCTTACTCCCCCCGGATTGGGAGCTGTTTTTT.

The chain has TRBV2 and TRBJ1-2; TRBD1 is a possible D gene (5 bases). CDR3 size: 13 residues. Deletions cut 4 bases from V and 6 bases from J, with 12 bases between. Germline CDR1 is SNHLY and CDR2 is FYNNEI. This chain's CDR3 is CASSGTQSNGYTF. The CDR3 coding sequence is TGTGCCAGCAGTGGGACACAATCAAATGGCTACACCTTC.

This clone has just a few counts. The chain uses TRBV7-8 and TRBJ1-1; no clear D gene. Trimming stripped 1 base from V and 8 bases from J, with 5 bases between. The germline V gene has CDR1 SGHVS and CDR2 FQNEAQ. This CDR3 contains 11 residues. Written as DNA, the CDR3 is TGTGCCAGCAGCTTAGGAGACGAAGCTTTCTTT. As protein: CASSLGDEAFF.

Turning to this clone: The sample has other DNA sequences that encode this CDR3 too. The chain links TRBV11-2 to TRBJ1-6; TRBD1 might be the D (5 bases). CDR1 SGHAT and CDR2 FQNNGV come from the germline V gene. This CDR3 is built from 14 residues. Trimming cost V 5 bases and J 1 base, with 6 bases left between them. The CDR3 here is CASSGGSYNSPLHF. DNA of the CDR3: TGTGCCAGCAGCGGGGGGTCCTATAATTCACCCCTCCACTTT.

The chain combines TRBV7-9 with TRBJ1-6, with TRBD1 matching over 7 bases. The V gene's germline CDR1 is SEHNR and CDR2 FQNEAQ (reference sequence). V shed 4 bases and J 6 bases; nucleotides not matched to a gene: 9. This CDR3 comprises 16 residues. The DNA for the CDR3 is TGTGCCAGCAGCTCCCCACAGGGGCAGGCTAATTCACCCCTCCACTTT. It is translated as CASSSPQGQANSPLHF.

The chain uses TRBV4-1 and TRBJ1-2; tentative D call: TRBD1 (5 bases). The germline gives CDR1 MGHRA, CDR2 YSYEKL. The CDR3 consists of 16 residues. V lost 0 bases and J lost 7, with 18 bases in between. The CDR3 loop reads CASSQDISAGSLGYTF. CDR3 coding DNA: TGCGCCAGCAGCCAAGATATATCGGCAGGGTCTCTTGGCTACACCTTC.

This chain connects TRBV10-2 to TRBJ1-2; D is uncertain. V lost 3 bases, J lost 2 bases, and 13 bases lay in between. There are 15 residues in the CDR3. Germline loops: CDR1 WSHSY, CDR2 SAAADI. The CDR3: CASSDARRRNYGYTF. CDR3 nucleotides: TGCGCCAGCAGTGATGCCAGAAGAAGGAACTATGGCTACACCTTC.

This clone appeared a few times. This chain's CDR3 is CASSSHVRGAASIGELFF. CDR3 nucleotide sequence: TGTGCCAGCAGCTCCCACGTGAGGGGCGCGGCGAGTATCGGGGAGCTGTTTTTT. The V gene is TRBV7-3, the J gene TRBJ2-2; D may match TRBD1 or TRBD2 (5 bases each). The CDR3 is 18 amino acids. Germline V gene lookup returns CDR1 SGHTA and CDR2 FQGTGA. V lost 4 bases and J lost 7, with 25 bases in between.

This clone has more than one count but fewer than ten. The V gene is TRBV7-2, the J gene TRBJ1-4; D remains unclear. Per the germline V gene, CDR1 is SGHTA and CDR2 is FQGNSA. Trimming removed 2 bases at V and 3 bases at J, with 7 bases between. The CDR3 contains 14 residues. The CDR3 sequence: CASSLPGANEKLFF. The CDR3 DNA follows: TGTGCCAGCAGCTTACCAGGAGCTAATGAAAAACTGTTTTTT.

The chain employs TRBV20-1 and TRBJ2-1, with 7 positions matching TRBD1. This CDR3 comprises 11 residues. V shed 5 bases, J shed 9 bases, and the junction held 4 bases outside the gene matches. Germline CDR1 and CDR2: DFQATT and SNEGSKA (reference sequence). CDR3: CSAAPGGEQFF. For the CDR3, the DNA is TGCAGTGCTGCCCCAGGGGGTGAGCAGTTCTTC.

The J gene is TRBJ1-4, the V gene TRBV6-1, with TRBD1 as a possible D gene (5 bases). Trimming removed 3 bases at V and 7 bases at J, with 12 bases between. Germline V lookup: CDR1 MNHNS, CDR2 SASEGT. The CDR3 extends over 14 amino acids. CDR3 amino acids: CASSDGGGSEKLFF. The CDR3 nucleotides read TGTGCCAGCAGTGACGGGGGAGGGAGTGAAAAACTGTTTTTT.

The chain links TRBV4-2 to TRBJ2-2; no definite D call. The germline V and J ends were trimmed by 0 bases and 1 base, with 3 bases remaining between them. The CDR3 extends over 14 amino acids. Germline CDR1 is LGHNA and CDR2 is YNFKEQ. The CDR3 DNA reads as TGTGCCAGCAGCCAAGAACAGAACACCGGGGAGCTGTTTTTT. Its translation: CASSQEQNTGELFF.

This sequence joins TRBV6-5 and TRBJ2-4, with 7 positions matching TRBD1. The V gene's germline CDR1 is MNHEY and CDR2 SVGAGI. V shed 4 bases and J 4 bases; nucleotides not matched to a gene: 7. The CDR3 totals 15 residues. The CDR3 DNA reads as TGTGCCAGCAGTTCCCAGACAGGGTCAAAAAACATTCAGTACTTC. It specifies CASSSQTGSKNIQYF.

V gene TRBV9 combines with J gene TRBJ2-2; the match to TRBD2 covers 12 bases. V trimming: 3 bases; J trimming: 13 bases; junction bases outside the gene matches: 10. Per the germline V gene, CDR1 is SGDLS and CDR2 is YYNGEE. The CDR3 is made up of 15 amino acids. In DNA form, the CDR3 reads TGTGCCAGCAGCGCCCGGACTAGCGGGGTGGGGTCGCTGTTTTTT. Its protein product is CASSARTSGVGSLFF.

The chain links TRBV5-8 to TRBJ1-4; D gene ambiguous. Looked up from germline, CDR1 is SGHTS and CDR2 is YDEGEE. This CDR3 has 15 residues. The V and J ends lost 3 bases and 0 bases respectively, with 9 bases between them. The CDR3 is CASSSGPSTNEKLFF. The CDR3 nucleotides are TGTGCCAGCAGCTCGGGCCCTTCAACTAATGAAAAACTGTTTTTT.

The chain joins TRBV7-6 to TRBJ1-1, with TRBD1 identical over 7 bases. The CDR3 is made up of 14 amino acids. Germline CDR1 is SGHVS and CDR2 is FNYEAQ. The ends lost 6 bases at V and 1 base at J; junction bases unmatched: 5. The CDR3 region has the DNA TGTGCCAGCAGTCGAGGGGGCTCGAACACTGAAGCTTTCTTT. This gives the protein CASSRGGSNTEAFF.

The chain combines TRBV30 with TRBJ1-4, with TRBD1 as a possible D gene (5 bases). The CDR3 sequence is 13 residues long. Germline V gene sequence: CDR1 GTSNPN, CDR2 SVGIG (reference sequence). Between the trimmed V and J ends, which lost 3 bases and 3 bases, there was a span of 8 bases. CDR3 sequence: CAWSGDSNEKLFF. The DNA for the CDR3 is TGTGCCTGGAGCGGGGACTCTAATGAAAAACTGTTTTTT.

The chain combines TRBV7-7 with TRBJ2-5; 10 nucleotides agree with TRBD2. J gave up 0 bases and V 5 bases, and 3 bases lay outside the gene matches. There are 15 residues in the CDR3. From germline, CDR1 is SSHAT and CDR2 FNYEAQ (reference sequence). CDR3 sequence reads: CASSLLAGNQETQYF. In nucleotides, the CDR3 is TGTGCCAGCAGCCTACTAGCGGGGAACCAAGAGACCCAGTACTTC.

In DNA form, the CDR3 reads TGTGCCAGCAGCTTAAGGGGACTCCTAAATGAGCAGTTCTTC. This translates into CASSLRGLLNEQFF. The chain uses TRBV11-2 and TRBJ2-1, with D possibly TRBD2 on 6 matching bases. The CDR3 has 14 amino acids. Germline V gene data show CDR1 as SGHAT and CDR2 as FQNNGV. The V gene lost 2 bases and the J gene lost 7 bases, with 12 bases spanning the gap.

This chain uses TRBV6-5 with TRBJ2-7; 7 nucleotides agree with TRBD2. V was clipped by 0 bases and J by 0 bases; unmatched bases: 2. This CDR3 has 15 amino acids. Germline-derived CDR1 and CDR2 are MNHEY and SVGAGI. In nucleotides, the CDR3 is TGTGCCAGCAGTTACTCGCGGGGGAGCTCCTACGAGCAGTACTTC. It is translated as CASSYSRGSSYEQYF.

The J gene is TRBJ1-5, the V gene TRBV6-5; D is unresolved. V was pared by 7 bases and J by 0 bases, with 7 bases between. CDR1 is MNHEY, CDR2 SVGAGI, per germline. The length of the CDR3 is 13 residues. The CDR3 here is CASNTVSNQPQHF. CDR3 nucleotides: TGTGCCAGCAATACAGTTAGCAATCAGCCCCAGCATTTT.